Listed here is a single T cell receptor beta chain. This CDR3 is 14 amino acids long. The V gene lost 2 bases and the J gene lost 2 bases, with 7 bases spanning the gap. The germline gives CDR1 MNHEY, CDR2 SMNVEV (reference sequence). This entry is derived from a study of blood T cells in healthy people across ages. PCR was performed a second time for about 6 to 11 cycles using a sample-barcoded 5' primer and a J-beta primer mix. TCRdb re-called the 5' RACE reads through MiXCR, storing one row per CDR3 protein. Among about 940,000 distinct CDR3 sequences, about 44% were seen once, and the ten largest hold about an eighth.

The source material was blood. The origin of this receptor is a man between 25 and 39 years old in good health. V and J are TRBV27 and TRBJ2-1, with D possibly being TRBD1 (6 bases). CDR3 amino acids: CASSLQGPYNEQFF. The CDR3 nucleotides are TGTGCCAGCAGTTTACAGGGGCCCTACAATGAGCAGTTCTTC.